This T cell receptor beta chain was captured in a study of cytomegalovirus exposure and HLA in healthy donors. Study findings and constraints: Specificity for CMV antigens was confirmed in vitro for three of the CMV-associated chains.

Concerning this clone: As yet, its antigen is unknown.

The PCR had 60 Vbeta and 13 Jbeta primers. Some clones are missing from TCRdb's copy, which holds only in-frame ones; the method was immunoSEQ multiplex PCR. This table has about 150,000 clones, 83% appearing once. The sequencing input was PBMCs. This clonotype originated in a middle-aged man in good health and CMV-seronegative.

Written as DNA, the CDR3 is TGTGCCAGCAGCTTAGCGGGAGGGAGCCCCAATGAGCAGTTCTTC. It encodes CASSLAGGSPNEQFF. The genes are TRBV13 and TRBJ2-1, with TRBD2 matching over 8 bases. V gave up 1 base and J gave up 6 bases; unmatched junction bases: 5. The V gene's germline CDR1 is PRHDT and CDR2 FYEKMQ (reference sequence). The CDR3 loop spans 15 amino acids.